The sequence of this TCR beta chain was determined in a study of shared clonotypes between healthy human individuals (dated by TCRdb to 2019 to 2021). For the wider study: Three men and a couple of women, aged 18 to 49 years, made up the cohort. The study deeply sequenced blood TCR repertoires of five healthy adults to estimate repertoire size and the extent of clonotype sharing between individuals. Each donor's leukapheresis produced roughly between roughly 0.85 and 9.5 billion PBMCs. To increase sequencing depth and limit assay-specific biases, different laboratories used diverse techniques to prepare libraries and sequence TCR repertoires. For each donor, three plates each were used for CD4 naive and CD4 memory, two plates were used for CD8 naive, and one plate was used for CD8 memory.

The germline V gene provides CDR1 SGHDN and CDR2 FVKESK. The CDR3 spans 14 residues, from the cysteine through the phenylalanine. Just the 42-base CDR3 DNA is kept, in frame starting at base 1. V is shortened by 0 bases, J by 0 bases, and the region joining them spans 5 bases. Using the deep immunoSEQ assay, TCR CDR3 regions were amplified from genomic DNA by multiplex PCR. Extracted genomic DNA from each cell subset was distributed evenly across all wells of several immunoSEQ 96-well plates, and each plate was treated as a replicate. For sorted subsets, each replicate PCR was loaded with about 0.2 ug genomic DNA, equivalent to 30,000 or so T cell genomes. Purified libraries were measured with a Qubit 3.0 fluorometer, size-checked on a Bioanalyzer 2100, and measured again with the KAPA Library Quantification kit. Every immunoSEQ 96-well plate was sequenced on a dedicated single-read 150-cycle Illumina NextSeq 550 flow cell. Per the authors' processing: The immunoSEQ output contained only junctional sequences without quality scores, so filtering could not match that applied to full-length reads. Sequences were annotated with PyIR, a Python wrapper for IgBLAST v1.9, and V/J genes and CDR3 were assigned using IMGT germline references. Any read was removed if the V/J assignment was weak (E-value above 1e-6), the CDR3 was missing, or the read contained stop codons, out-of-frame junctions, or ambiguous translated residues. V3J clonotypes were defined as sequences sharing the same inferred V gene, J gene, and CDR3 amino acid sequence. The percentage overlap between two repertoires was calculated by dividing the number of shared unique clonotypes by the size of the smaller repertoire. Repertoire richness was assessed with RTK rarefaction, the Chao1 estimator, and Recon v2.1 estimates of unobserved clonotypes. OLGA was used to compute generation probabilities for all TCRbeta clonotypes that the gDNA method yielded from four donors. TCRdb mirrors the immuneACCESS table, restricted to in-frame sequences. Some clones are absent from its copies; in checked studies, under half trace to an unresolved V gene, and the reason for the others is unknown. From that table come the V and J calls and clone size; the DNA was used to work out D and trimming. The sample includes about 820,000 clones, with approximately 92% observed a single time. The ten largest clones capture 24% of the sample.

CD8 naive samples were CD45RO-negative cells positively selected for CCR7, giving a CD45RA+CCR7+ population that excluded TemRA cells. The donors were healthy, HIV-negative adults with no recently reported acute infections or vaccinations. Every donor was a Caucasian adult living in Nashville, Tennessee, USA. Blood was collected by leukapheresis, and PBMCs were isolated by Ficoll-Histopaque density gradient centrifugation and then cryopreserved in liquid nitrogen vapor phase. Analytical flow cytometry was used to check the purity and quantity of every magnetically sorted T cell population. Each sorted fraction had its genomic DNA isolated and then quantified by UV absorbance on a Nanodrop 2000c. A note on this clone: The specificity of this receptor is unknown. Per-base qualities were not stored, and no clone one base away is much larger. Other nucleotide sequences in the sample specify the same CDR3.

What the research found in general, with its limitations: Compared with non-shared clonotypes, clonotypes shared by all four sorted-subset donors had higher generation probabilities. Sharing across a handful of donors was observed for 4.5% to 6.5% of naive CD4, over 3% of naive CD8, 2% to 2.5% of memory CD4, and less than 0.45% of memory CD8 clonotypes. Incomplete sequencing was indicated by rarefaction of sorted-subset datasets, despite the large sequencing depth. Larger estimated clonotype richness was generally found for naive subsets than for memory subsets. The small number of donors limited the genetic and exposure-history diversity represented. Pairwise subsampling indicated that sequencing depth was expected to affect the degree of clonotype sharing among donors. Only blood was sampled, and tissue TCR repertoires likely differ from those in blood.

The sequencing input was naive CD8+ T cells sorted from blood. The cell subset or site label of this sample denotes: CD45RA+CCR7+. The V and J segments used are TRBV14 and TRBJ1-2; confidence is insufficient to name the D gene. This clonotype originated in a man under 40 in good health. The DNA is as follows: TGTGCCAGCAGCCAAGACGGTACTAACTATGGCTACACCTTC. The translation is CASSQDGTNYGYTF.